The 11 T cell receptor beta chains below come from one sample, sequenced in a study of blood T cell repertoires in COVID-19. The method was immunoSEQ multiplex PCR; TCRdb's version includes in-frame clones alone and lacks a portion of them. The sample lists about 74,000 clones, more than 80% occurring once. The sample comprised peripheral blood. These receptor sequences come from a human donor in a cohort sampled during active COVID-19.

This clone was counted a few times. The genes are TRBV5-1 and TRBJ1-2, with no clear D. Germline CDR1 is SGHRS and CDR2 is YFSETQ. V was trimmed by 6 bases and J by 4 bases, leaving 16 bases between them. This CDR3 region has 14 residues. CDR3 loop: CASKSGEASYGYTF. In nucleotides, the CDR3 is TGCGCCAGCAAAAGTGGGGAGGCTTCCTATGGCTACACCTTC.

The genes are TRBV9 and TRBJ2-3, with D possibly being TRBD2 (5 bases). Germline CDR1 reads SGDLS; CDR2 reads YYNGEE. This CDR3 contains 17 residues. Trimming shortened V by 2 bases and J by 2 bases, and 18 bases separated the two germline ends. The CDR3 DNA sequence: TGTGCCAGCAGCGTTTCGACGAAGAGAGGGAACACAGATACGCAGTATTTT. This encodes CASSVSTKRGNTDTQYF.

This clone was seen a single time. V usage is TRBV6-1 and J usage is TRBJ2-3; 10 bases map to TRBD2. Germline V gene sequence: CDR1 MNHNS, CDR2 SASEGT. This CDR3 is built from 14 residues. With V trimmed by 4 bases and J by 4 bases, 2 bases remained unmatched. CDR3 bases: TGTGCCAGCAGTGGAGCGGGGGGGGCAGATACGCAGTATTTT. Amino acids: CASSGAGGADTQYF.

The chain uses TRBV2 and TRBJ2-5, with TRBD1 as a possible D gene (6 bases). In germline, CDR1 is SNHLY, CDR2 FYNNEI. The ends were cut back, 7 bases at V and 2 bases at J, with 11 bases in the middle. The CDR3 spans 13 residues. DNA for the CDR3: TGTGCCAGCACCAGACAGGTACAAGAGACCCAGTACTTC. This encodes CASTRQVQETQYF.

The gene calls are TRBV7-9 and TRBJ2-1; 9 positions match TRBD2. This CDR3 is 13 amino acids long. From germline, CDR1 is SEHNR and CDR2 FQNEAQ (reference sequence). V was pared by 5 bases and J by 10 bases, with 6 bases of the junction left unmatched. The CDR3 coding sequence is TGTGCCAGCAGCCCTAGCGGGGCAGGCGAGCAGTTCTTC. It yields the protein CASSPSGAGEQFF.

V and J are TRBV9 and TRBJ1-3; TRBD1 matches 7 bases. CDR1 SGDLS and CDR2 YYNGEE come from the germline V gene. V shed 4 bases and J 3 bases; nucleotides not matched to a gene: 7. CDR3 length: 15 residues. CDR3 residues: CASSRRGLDGNTIYF. CDR3 DNA sequence: TGTGCCAGCAGCCGTAGGGGGCTGGATGGAAACACCATATATTTT.

The CDR3 protein is CASSVGSAGGYEQYF. Written as DNA, the CDR3 is TGTGCCAGCAGCGTAGGAAGCGCAGGGGGCTACGAGCAGTACTTC. The chain joins TRBV9 to TRBJ2-7; TRBD1 matches 7 bases. Germline V gene lookup returns CDR1 SGDLS and CDR2 YYNGEE. J was trimmed by 3 bases and V by 0 bases; bases with no gene match: 6. The CDR3 runs 15 residues.

This clone was counted only a few times. The same CDR3 is also encoded by other DNA sequences in this sample. V and J are TRBV7-9 and TRBJ2-7; 14 nucleotides agree with TRBD2. This CDR3 contains 19 residues. Unmatched junction bases numbered 12, after V lost 5 bases and J lost 0 bases. Germline values: CDR1 SEHNR, CDR2 FQNEAQ (reference sequence). The CDR3 nucleotides are TGTGCCAGCAGCACCATCGGACTAGCGGGGGGTGCGAACTCCTACGAGCAGTACTTC. Translation: CASSTIGLAGGANSYEQYF.

The CDR3 sequence is CASLAGSDTQYF. In DNA form, the CDR3 reads TGTGCCAGTCTAGCGGGGTCGGATACGCAGTATTTT. The chain uses TRBV7-7 and TRBJ2-3, with TRBD2 matching over 9 bases. The CDR3 runs to 12 residues. Germline-derived CDR1 and CDR2 are SSHAT and FNYEAQ (reference sequence). V lost 9 bases, J lost 6 bases, and 4 bases stayed unmatched.

The chain recombines TRBV19 with TRBJ2-5, with D possibly matching TRBD1 (5 bases). With 3 bases removed from V and 5 bases from J, the gap between germline ends came to 16 bases. Germline CDR1 reads LNHDA; CDR2 reads SQIVND (reference sequence). The CDR3 sequence is 15 residues long. This chain's CDR3 is CASSISQAKGETQYF. CDR3 coding DNA: TGTGCCAGTAGTATTTCCCAAGCTAAGGGGGAGACCCAGTACTTC.

The V gene is TRBV6-5, the J gene TRBJ1-2; no clear D. The CDR3 runs 12 residues. V was cut by 7 bases and J by 8 bases, with 14 bases left in between. Germline V gives CDR1 MNHEY, CDR2 SVGAGI. The CDR3 DNA reads as TGTGCCAGCACTTTAGGCGCAGGAGGCTACACCTTC. Translation: CASTLGAGGYTF.